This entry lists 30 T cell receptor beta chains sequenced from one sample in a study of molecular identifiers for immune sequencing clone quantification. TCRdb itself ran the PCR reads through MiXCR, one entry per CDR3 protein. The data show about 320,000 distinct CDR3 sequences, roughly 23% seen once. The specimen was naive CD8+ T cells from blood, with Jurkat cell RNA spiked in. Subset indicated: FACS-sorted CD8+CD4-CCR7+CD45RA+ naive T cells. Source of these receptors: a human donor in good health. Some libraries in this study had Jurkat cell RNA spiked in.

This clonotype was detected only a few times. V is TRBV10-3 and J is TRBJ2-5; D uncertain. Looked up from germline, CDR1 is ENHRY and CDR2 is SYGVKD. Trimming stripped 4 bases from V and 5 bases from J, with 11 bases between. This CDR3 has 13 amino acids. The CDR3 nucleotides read TGTGCCATCAGTGCAGTGGGTACCGAGACCCAGTACTTC. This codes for CAISAVGTETQYF.

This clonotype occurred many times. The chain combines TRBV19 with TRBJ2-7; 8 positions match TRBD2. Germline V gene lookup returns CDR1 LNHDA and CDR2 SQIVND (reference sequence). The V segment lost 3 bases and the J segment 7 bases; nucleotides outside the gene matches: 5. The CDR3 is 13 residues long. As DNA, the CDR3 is TGTGCCAGTAGTATTTCGGGGGGGACGGAGCAGTACTTC. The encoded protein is CASSISGGTEQYF.

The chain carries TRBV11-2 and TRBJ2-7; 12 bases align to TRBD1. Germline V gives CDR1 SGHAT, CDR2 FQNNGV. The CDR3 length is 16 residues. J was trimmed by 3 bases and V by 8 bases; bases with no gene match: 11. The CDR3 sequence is CASCPRDRGLIYEQYF. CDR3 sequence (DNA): TGTGCCAGCTGCCCTAGGGACAGGGGGCTGATCTACGAGCAGTACTTC.

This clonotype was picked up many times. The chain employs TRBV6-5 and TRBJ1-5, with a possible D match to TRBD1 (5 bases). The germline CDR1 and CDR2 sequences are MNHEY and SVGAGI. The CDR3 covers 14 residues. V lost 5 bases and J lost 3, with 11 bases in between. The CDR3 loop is CASSPSGTNQPQHF. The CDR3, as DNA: TGTGCCAGCAGTCCCTCCGGGACCAATCAGCCCCAGCATTTT.

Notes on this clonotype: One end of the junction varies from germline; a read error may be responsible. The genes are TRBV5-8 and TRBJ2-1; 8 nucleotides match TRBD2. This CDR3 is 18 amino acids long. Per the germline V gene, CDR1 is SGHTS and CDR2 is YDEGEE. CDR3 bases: TGTGCCGGCAGCTTCTTAGATAGCGGGATGCTGTTGTACAATGAGCAGTTCTTC. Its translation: CAGSFLDSGMLLYNEQFF.

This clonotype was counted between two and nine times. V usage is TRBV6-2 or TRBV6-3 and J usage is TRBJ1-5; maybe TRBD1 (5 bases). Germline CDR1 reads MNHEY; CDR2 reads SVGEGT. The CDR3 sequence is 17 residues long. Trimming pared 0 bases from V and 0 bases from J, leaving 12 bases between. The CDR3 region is CASSYSFRGYSNQPQHF. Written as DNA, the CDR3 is TGTGCCAGCAGTTACTCTTTTAGGGGATATAGCAATCAGCCCCAGCATTTT.

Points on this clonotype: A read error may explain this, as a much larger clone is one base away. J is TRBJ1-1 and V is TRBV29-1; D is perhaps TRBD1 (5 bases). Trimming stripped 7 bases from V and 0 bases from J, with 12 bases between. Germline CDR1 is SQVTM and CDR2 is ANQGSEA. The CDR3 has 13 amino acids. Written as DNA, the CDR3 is TGCAGCGATTTCCAGGGACTGAACACTGAAGCTTTCTTT. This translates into CSDFQGLNTEAFF.

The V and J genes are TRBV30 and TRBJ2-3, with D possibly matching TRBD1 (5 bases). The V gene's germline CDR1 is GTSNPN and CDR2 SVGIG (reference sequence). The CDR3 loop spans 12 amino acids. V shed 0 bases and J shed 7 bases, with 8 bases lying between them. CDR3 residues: CAWSVQGNTQYF. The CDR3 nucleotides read TGTGCCTGGAGTGTGCAGGGAAATACGCAGTATTTT.

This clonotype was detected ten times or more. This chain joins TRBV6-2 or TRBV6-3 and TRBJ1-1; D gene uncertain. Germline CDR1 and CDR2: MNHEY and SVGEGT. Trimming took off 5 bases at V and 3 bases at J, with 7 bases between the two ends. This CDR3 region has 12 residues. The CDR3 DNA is TGTGCCAGCAGTCTCCCATACACTGAAGCTTTCTTT. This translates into CASSLPYTEAFF.

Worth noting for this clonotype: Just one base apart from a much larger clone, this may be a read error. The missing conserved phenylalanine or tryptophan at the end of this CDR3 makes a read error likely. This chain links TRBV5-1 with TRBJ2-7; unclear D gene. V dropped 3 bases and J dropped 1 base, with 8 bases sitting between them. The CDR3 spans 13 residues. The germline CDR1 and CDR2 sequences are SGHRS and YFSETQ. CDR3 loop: CASSSLGSYEQYL. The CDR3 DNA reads TGCGCCAGCAGCTCCCTGGGTTCCTACGAGCAGTACCTC.

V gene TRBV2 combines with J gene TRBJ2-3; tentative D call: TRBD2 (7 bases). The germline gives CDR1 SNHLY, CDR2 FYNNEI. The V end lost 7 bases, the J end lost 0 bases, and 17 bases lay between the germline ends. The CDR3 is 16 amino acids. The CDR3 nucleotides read TGTGCCAGCACTAAAGCGGGGACAACTAGCACAGATACGCAGTATTTT. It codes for CASTKAGTTSTDTQYF.

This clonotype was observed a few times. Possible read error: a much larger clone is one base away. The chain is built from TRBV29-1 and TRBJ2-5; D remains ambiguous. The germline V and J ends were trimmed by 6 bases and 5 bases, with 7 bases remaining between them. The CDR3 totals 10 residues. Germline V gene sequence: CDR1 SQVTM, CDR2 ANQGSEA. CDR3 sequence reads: CSVLSETQYF. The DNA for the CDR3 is TGCAGCGTCCTCAGTGAGACCCAGTACTTC.

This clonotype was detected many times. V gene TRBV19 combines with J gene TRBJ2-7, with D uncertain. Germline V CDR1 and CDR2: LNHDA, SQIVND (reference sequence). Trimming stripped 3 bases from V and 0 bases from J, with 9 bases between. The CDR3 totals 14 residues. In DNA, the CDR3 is TGTGCCAGTAGTATTGCGCCTAACTCCTACGAGCAGTACTTC. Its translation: CASSIAPNSYEQYF.

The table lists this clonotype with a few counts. CDR3 sequence (DNA): TGTGCCAGTAGGGACGGGGACAGGGGTCGAGGAGGGGAGCTGTTTTTT. Encoded protein: CASRDGDRGRGGELFF. V gene TRBV19 combines with J gene TRBJ2-2, with TRBD1 matching 10 bases. The V gene end was trimmed by 6 bases and the J gene end by 8 bases; junction bases not matched to a gene: 12. Germline V lookup: CDR1 LNHDA, CDR2 SQIVND (reference sequence). The CDR3 is 16 amino acids.

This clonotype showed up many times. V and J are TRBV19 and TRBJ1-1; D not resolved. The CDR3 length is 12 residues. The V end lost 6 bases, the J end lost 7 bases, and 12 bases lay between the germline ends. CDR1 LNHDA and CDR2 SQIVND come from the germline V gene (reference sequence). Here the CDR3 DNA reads TGTGCCAGTAGCGAAGGTGTGGGTGAAGCTTTCTTT. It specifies CASSEGVGEAFF.

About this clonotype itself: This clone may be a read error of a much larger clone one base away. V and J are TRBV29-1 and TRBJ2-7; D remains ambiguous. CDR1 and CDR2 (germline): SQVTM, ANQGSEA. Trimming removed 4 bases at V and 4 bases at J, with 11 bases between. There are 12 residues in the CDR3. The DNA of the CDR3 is TGCAGCGTTGGAGCGAGAGAGTACGAGCAGTACTTC. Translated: CSVGAREYEQYF.

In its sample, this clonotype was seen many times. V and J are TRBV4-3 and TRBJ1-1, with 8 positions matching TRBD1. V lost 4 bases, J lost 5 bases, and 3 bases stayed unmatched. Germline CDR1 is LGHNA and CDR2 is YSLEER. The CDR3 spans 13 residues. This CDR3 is CASSPTGGTEAFF. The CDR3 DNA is TGCGCCAGCAGCCCAACAGGGGGGACTGAAGCTTTCTTT.

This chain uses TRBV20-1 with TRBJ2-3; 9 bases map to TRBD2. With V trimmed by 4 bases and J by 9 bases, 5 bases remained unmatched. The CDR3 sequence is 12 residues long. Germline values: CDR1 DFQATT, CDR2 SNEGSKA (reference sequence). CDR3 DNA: TGCAGTGCTACGACTAGCGGAGGAACGCAGTATTTT. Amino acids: CSATTSGGTQYF.

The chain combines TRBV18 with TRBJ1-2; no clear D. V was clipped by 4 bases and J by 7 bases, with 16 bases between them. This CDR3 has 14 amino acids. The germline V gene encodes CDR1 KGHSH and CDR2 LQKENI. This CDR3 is CASSRPERQSGYTF. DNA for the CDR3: TGTGCCAGCTCACGACCAGAACGACAATCTGGCTACACCTTC.

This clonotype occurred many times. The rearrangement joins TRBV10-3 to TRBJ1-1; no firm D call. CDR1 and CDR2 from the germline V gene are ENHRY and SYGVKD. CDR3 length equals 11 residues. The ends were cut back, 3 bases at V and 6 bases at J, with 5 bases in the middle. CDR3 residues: CAISDVSEAFF. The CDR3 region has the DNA TGTGCCATCAGTGATGTCTCTGAAGCTTTCTTT.

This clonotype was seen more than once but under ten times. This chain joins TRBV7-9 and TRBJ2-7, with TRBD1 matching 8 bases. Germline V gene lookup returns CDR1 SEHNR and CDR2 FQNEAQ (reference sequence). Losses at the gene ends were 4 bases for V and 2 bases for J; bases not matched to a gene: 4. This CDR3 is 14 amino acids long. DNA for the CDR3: TGTGCCAGCAGCTCCGCAGGGGGCACCTACGAGCAGTACTTC. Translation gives CASSSAGGTYEQYF. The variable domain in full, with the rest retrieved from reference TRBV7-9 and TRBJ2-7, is DTGVSQNPRHKITKRGQNVTFRCDPISEHNRLYWYRQTLGQGPEFLTYFQNEAQLEKSRLLSDRFSAERPKGSFSTLEIQRTEQGDSAMYLCASSSAGGTYEQYFGPGTRLTVT.

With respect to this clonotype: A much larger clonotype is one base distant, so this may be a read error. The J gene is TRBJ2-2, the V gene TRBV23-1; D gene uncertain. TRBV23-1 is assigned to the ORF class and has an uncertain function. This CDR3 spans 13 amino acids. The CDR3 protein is CDSTIGNTGELFF. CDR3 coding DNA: TGCGACAGCACCATAGGGAACACCGGGGAGCTGTTTTTT.

The CDR3 nucleotides read TGCGCCAGCAGCCAAGAGCTAGCGGGGGGGTTCACAGATACGCAGTATTTT. This sequence encodes CASSQELAGGFTDTQYF. This sequence joins TRBV4-1 and TRBJ2-3, with 12 bases aligning to TRBD2. V lost 0 bases, J lost 2 bases, and 3 bases stayed unmatched. This CDR3 has 17 residues. Germline V gene lookup returns CDR1 MGHRA and CDR2 YSYEKL.

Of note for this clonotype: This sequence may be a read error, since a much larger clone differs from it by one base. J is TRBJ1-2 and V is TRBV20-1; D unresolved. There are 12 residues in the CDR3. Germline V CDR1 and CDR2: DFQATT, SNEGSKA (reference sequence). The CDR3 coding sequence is TGCGGTGCTATTAGCGATTCCTATGGCTACACCTTC. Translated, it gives CGAISDSYGYTF.

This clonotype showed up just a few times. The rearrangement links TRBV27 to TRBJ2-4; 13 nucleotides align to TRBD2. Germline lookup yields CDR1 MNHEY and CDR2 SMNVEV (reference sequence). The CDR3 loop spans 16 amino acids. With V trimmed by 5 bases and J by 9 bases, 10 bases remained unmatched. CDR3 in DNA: TGTGCCAGCAGTCCGCGACTAGCGGGAGGCCCTGGCATTCAGTACTTC. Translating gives CASSPRLAGGPGIQYF.

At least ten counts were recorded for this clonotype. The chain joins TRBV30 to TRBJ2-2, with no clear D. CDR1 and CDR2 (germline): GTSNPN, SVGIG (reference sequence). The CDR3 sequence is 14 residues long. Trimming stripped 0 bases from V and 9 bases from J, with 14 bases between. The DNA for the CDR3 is TGTGCCTGGAGTGTAACTCCAGCGAACCGGGAGCTGTTTTTT. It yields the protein CAWSVTPANRELFF.

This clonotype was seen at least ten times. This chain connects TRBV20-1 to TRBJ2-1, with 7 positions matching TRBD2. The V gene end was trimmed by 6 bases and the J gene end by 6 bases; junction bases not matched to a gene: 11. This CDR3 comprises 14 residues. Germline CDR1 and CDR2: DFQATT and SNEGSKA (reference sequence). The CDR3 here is CSATTSETPNEQFF. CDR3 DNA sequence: TGCAGTGCAACAACTAGCGAGACCCCCAATGAGCAGTTCTTC.

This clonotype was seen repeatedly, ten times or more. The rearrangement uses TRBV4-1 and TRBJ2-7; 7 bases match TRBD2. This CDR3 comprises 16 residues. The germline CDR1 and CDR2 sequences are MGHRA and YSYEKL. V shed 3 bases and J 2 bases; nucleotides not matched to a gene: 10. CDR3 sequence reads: CASSQSVAGVAYEQYF. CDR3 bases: TGCGCCAGCAGCCAGTCCGTGGCGGGGGTGGCCTACGAGCAGTACTTC.

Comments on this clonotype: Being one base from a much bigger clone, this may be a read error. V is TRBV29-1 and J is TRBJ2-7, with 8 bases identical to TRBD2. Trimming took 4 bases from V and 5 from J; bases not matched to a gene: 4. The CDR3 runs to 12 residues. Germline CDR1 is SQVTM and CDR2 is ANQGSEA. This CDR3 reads CSVGAGEHEQYF. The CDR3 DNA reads TGCAGCGTTGGAGCGGGAGAGCACGAGCAGTACTTC.

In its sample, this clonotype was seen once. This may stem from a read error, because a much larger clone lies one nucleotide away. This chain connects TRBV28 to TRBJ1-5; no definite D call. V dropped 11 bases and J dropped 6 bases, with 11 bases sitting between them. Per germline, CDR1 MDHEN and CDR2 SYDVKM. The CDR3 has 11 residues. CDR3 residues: CAGGVSQPQHF. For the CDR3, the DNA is TGTGCCGGCGGCGTAAGTCAGCCCCAGCATTTT.